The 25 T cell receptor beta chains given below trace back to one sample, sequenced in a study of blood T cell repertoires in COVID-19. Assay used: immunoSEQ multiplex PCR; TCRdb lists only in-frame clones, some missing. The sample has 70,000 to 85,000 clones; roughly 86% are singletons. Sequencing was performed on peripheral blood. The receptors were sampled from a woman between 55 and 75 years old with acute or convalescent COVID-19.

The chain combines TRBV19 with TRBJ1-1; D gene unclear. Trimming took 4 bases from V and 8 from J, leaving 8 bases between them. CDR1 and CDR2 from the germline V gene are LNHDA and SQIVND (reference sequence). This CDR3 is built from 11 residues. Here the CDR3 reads CASSTAGEAFF. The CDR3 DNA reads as TGTGCCAGTAGTACTGCAGGAGAAGCTTTCTTT.

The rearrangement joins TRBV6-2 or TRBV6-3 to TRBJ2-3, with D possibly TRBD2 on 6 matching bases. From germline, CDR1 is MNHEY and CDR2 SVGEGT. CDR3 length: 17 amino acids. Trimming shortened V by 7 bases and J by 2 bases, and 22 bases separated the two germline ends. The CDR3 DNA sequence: TGTGCCAGCAACCCCCTACCGGGACTTAGAACCACAGATACGCAGTATTTT. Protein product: CASNPLPGLRTTDTQYF.

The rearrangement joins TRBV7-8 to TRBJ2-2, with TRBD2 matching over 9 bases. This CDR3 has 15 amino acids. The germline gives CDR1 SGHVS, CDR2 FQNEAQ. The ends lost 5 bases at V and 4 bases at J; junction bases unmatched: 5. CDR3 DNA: TGTGCCAGCAGCGTGGGACTAGCCAGCACCGGGGAGCTGTTTTTT. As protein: CASSVGLASTGELFF.

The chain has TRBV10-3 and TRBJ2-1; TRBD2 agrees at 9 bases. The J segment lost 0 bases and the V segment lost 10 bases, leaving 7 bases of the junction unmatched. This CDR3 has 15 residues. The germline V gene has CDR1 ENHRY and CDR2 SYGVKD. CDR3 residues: CATTGLAHSYNEQFF. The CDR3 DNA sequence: TGTGCCACTACCGGACTAGCGCACTCCTACAATGAGCAGTTCTTC.

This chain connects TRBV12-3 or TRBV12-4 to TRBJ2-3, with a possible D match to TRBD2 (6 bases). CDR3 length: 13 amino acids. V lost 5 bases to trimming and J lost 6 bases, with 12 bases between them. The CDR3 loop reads CASSPYGGDTQYF. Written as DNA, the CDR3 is TGTGCCAGCAGTCCCTACGGGGGTGATACGCAGTATTTT.

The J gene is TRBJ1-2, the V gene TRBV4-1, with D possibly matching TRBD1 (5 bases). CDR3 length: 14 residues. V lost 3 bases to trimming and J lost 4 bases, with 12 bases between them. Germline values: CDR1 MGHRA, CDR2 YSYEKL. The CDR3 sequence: CASSQGQGGYGYTF. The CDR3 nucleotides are TGCGCCAGCAGCCAGGGTCAGGGAGGCTATGGCTACACCTTC.

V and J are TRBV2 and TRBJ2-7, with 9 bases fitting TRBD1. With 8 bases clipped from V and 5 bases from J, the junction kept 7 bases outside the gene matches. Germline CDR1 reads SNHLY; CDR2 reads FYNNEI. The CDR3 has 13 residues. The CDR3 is CASRDREGHEQYF. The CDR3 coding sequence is TGTGCCAGCCGGGACAGGGAAGGCCACGAGCAGTACTTC.

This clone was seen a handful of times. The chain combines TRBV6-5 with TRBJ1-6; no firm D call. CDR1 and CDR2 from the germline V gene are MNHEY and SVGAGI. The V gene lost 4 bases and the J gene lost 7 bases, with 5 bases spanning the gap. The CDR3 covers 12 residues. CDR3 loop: CASSLTNSPLHF. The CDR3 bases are TGTGCCAGCAGTTTGACAAATTCACCCCTCCACTTT.

The CDR3 loop reads CASSVELVADTQYF. The CDR3 nucleotides are TGTGCCAGCAGCGTTGAATTAGTAGCAGATACGCAGTATTTT. The chain has TRBV9 and TRBJ2-3; no definite D call. The CDR3 is 14 amino acids. V was clipped by 2 bases and J by 4 bases, with 11 bases between them. Germline CDR1 and CDR2: SGDLS and YYNGEE.

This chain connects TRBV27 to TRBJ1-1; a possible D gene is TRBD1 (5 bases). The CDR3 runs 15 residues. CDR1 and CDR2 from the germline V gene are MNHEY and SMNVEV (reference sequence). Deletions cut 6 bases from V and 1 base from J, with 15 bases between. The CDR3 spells CASRSPAGGNTEAFF. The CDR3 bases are TGTGCCAGCAGATCCCCCGCGGGGGGGAACACTGAAGCTTTCTTT.

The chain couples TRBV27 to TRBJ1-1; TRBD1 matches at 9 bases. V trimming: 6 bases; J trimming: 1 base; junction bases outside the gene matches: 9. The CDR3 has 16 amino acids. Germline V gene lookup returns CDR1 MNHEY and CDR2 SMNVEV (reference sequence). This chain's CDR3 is CASSSSLQGANTEAFF. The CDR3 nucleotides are TGTGCCAGCAGCTCCTCCCTACAGGGGGCGAACACTGAAGCTTTCTTT.

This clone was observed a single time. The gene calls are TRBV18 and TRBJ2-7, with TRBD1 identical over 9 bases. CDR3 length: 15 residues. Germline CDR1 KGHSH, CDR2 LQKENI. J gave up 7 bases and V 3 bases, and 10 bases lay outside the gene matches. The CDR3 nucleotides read TGTGCCAGCTCACCGGGACAGGGTTCGTCGAGGGAGCAGTACTTC. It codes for CASSPGQGSSREQYF.

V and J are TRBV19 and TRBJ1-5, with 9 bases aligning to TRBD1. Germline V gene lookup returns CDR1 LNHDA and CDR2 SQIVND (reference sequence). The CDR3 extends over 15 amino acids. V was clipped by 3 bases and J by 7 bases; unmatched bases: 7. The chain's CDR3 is CASSIGTGPRQPQHF. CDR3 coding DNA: TGTGCCAGTAGTATCGGGACAGGGCCCCGACAGCCCCAGCATTTT.

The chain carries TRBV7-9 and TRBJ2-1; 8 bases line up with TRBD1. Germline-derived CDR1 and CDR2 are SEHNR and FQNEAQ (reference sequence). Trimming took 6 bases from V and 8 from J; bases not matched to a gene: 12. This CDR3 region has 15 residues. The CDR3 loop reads CASSRLRGLKHEQFF. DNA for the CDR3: TGTGCCAGCAGTAGACTCAGGGGGCTTAAGCATGAGCAGTTCTTC.

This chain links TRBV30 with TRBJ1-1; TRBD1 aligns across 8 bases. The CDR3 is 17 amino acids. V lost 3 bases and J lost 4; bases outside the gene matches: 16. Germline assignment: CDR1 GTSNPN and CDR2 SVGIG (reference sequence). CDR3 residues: CAWSDPGTGRLGTEAFF. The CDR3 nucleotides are TGTGCCTGGAGCGACCCTGGGACAGGCCGTCTTGGCACTGAAGCTTTCTTT.

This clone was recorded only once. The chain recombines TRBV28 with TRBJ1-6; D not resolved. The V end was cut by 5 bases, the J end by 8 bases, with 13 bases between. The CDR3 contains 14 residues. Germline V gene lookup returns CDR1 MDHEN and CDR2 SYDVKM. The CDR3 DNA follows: TGTGCCAGCAGTCCTTACAGTGCCCATTCACCCCTCCACTTT. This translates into CASSPYSAHSPLHF.

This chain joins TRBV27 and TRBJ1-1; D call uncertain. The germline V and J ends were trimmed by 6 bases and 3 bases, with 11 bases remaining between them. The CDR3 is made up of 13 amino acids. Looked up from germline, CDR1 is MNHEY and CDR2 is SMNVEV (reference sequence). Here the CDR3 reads CASRSVAYTEAFF. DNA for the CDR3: TGTGCCAGCAGGTCCGTCGCGTACACTGAAGCTTTCTTT.

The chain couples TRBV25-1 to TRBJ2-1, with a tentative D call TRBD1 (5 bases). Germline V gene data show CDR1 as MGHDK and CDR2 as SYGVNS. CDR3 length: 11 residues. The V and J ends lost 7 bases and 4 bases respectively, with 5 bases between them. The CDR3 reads CASTGYNEQFF. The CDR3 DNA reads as TGTGCCAGCACAGGGTACAATGAGCAGTTCTTC. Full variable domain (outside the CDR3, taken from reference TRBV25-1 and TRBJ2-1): EADIYQTPRYLVIGTGKKITLECSQTMGHDKMYWYQQDPGMELHLIHYSYGVNSTEKGDLSSESTVSRIRTEHFPLTLESARPSHTSQYLCASTGYNEQFFGPGTRLTVL.

The CDR3 DNA reads TGTGCCACCAGCCGGAGGCCCCGACAGGGGGGTGAGACCCAGTACTTC. Protein: CATSRRPRQGGETQYF. V usage is TRBV15 and J usage is TRBJ2-5, with 9 bases fitting TRBD1. The CDR3 is made up of 16 amino acids. V shed 5 bases, J shed 5 bases, and the junction held 12 bases outside the gene matches. Germline CDR1 and CDR2: LNHNV and YYDKDF (reference sequence).

CDR3: CASSSPGTSFYEQYF. CDR3 coding DNA: TGTGCCAGCAGTTCCCCCGGTACTAGCTTCTACGAGCAGTACTTC. The chain links TRBV6-6 to TRBJ2-7, with D maybe TRBD2 (6 bases). CDR1 is MNHNY and CDR2 is SVGAGI in the germline V gene (reference sequence). Deletions cut 4 bases from V and 3 bases from J, with 16 bases between. The length of the CDR3 is 15 residues.

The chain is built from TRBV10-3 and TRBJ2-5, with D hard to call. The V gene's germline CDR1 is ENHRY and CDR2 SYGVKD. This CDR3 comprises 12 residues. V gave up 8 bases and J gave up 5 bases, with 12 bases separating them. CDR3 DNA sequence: TGTGCCATCTCCTCCGGTTTCGAGACCCAGTACTTC. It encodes CAISSGFETQYF.

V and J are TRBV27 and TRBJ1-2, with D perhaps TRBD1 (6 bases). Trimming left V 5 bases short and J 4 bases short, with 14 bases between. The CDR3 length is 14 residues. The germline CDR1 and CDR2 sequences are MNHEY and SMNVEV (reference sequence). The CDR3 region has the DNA TGTGCCAGCAGTGTTCGCAGGGGTGGCTATGGCTACACCTTC. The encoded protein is CASSVRRGGYGYTF.

The CDR3 DNA is TGCGCCAGCAGCCAGGGAGCGGGAGGCCGAAGTAATGAGCAGTTCTTC. Translation: CASSQGAGGRSNEQFF. V gene TRBV4-3 combines with J gene TRBJ2-1; 9 bases match TRBD2. Germline-derived CDR1 and CDR2 are LGHNA and YSLEER. This CDR3 has 16 residues. The trim removed 3 bases at V and 7 bases at J, leaving 10 bases unmatched.

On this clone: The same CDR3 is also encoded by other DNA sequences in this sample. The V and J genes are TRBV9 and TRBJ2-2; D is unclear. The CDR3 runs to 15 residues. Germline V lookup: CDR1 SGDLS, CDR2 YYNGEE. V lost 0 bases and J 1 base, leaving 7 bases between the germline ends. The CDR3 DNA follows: TGTGCCAGCAGCGTAGGTCCGGGGAACACCGGGGAGCTGTTTTTT. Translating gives CASSVGPGNTGELFF.

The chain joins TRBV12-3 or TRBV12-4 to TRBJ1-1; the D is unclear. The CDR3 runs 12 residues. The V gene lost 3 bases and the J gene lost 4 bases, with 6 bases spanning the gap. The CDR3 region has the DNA TGTGCCAGCAGTTTTCGGGGCACTGAAGCTTTCTTT. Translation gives CASSFRGTEAFF.